A single sample gave rise to the 22 T cell receptor beta chains below, sequenced in a study of blood T cell repertoires in COVID-19. Method: immunoSEQ multiplex PCR; TCRdb's copy keeps in-frame clones and lacks some. The sample yields more than 130,000 clones, around nine tenths seen once. Sequencing input: peripheral blood. These receptors originate from a middle-aged woman with acute or convalescent COVID-19.

The J gene is TRBJ1-1, the V gene TRBV7-9; D is undetermined. In germline, CDR1 is SEHNR, CDR2 FQNEAQ (reference sequence). The CDR3 has 16 amino acids. V was trimmed by 5 bases and J by 3 bases, leaving 19 bases between them. CDR3 residues: CASSVMGVTRDTEAFF. CDR3 bases: TGTGCCAGCAGCGTAATGGGAGTCACACGGGACACTGAAGCTTTCTTT.

This clone was detected once. The J gene is TRBJ1-4, the V gene TRBV7-2; no reliable D call. The CDR3 sequence is 14 residues long. Germline CDR1 SGHTA, CDR2 FQGNSA. V lost 1 base and J lost 6, with 9 bases in between. The CDR3 bases are TGTGCCAGCAGCTTAGGAGGTTCGGATGAAAAACTGTTTTTT. Protein sequence: CASSLGGSDEKLFF.

This clone was seen a single time. This chain links TRBV7-8 with TRBJ2-1; no reliable D call. Trimming stripped 5 bases from V and 4 bases from J, with 15 bases between. CDR1 is SGHVS and CDR2 is FQNEAQ in the germline V gene. The CDR3 spans 15 residues. The CDR3 loop is CASSPRVGLYNEQFF. The CDR3 DNA follows: TGTGCCAGCAGCCCCCGGGTGGGTTTATACAATGAGCAGTTCTTC.

The chain uses TRBV5-1 and TRBJ2-1; 8 nucleotides line up with TRBD2. The CDR3 covers 16 residues. Germline V gives CDR1 SGHRS, CDR2 YFSETQ. After removal of 1 base from V and 8 bases from J, the junction contained 11 bases not matched to a gene. CDR3 in DNA: TGCGCCAGCAGCTTGTGGGGGCAGCGGGGGCGCGATGAGCAGTTCTTC. Translated, it gives CASSLWGQRGRDEQFF.

The chain is built from TRBV7-2 and TRBJ2-5, with 8 bases fitting TRBD2. This CDR3 is 14 amino acids long. Germline V gene lookup returns CDR1 SGHTA and CDR2 FQGNSA. J lost 4 bases, V lost 8 bases, and 9 bases had no gene match. CDR3 nucleotide sequence: TGTGCCAGCGGGCGGCGGGGGGCCACAGAGACCCAGTACTTC. This translates into CASGRRGATETQYF.

This chain links TRBV28 with TRBJ1-4; a weak D match, TRBD1 (6 bases). The ends were cut back, 4 bases at V and 0 bases at J, with 18 bases in the middle. This CDR3 spans 18 amino acids. Germline V gives CDR1 MDHEN, CDR2 SYDVKM. CDR3 sequence: CASSSPYRDTSTNEKLFF. The CDR3 nucleotides read TGTGCCAGCAGTTCCCCCTACCGGGACACCTCAACTAATGAAAAACTGTTTTTT.

The V gene is TRBV7-9, the J gene TRBJ1-6; tentatively, D is TRBD1 (5 bases). Trimming stripped 4 bases from V and 7 bases from J, with 20 bases between. The CDR3 has 17 amino acids. Looked up from germline, CDR1 is SEHNR and CDR2 is FQNEAQ (reference sequence). CDR3: CASSSIRQGILNSPLHF. The CDR3, as DNA: TGTGCCAGCAGCTCGATTCGTCAGGGTATTCTGAATTCACCCCTCCACTTT.

The table lists this clone with many counts. CDR3 bases: TGTGCCTGGGGGACAGGGGGATTGCCTCAGCCCCAGCATTTT. Protein: CAWGTGGLPQPQHF. The V call is TRBV30, the J call TRBJ1-5; 11 bases map to TRBD1. J was trimmed by 6 bases and V by 5 bases; bases with no gene match: 6. The CDR3 has 14 amino acids. In germline, CDR1 is GTSNPN, CDR2 SVGIG (reference sequence).

The chain links TRBV7-9 to TRBJ1-1, with TRBD1 matching over 9 bases. The CDR3 runs to 16 residues. V lost 5 bases to trimming and J lost 1 base; unmatched junction nucleotides: 8. Germline-derived CDR1 and CDR2 are SEHNR and FQNEAQ (reference sequence). CDR3 sequence (DNA): TGTGCCAGCAGCACGGGACAGGGCGAAGGGAACACTGAAGCTTTCTTT. Translating gives CASSTGQGEGNTEAFF.

The V gene is TRBV28, the J gene TRBJ2-2; no clear D gene. CDR1 MDHEN and CDR2 SYDVKM come from the germline V gene. The length of the CDR3 is 13 residues. V lost 3 bases and J 7 bases, leaving 9 bases between the germline ends. The CDR3 DNA follows: TGTGCCAGCAGTTTGTACTCCAACGGGGAGCTGTTTTTT. Translation: CASSLYSNGELFF. Combining the CDR3 with reference TRBV28 and TRBJ2-2 gives the whole variable domain DVKVTQSSRYLVKRTGEKVFLECVQDMDHENMFWYRQDPGLGLRLIYFSYDVKMKEKGDIPEGYSVSREKKERFSLILESASTNQTSMYLCASSLYSNGELFFGEGSRLTVL.

This chain links TRBV4-1 with TRBJ2-5, with 10 nucleotides matching TRBD1. Germline CDR1 reads MGHRA; CDR2 reads YSYEKL. The V gene end was trimmed by 3 bases and the J gene end by 4 bases; junction bases not matched to a gene: 8. This CDR3 is 16 amino acids long. As DNA, the CDR3 is TGCGCCAGCAGCCACCCCGGACGGGACAGGGGAGAGACCCAGTACTTC. Translating gives CASSHPGRDRGETQYF.

Regarding this clone: Distinct nucleotide sequences in the sample also encode this CDR3. The rearrangement links TRBV5-1 to TRBJ2-7; the match to TRBD1 covers 7 bases. The CDR3 consists of 13 residues. The germline gives CDR1 SGHRS, CDR2 YFSETQ. Unmatched junction bases numbered 3, after V lost 0 bases and J lost 6 bases. CDR3 sequence reads: CASSLGQGAEQYF. The CDR3 region has the DNA TGCGCCAGCAGCTTGGGACAGGGTGCCGAGCAGTACTTC.

V is TRBV19 and J is TRBJ2-1; D is unclear. V lost 3 bases and J lost 4, with 16 bases in between. This CDR3 is 16 amino acids long. Germline CDR1 is LNHDA and CDR2 is SQIVND (reference sequence). The CDR3 DNA reads as TGTGCCAGTAGTATCACATATCTCTCCTGGTACAATGAGCAGTTCTTC. It encodes CASSITYLSWYNEQFF.

The chain recombines TRBV14 with TRBJ2-2, with D tentatively TRBD2 (6 bases). The CDR3 totals 12 residues. Trimming left V 5 bases short and J 7 bases short, with 8 bases between. Germline CDR1 is SGHDN and CDR2 is FVKESK. This CDR3 reads CASSWRGGELFF. The CDR3 nucleotides are TGTGCCAGCAGCTGGCGGGGCGGGGAGCTGTTTTTT.

J is TRBJ1-1 and V is TRBV19, with a weak D call TRBD1 (6 bases). Looked up from germline, CDR1 is LNHDA and CDR2 is SQIVND (reference sequence). The CDR3 covers 18 residues. The V end was cut by 4 bases, the J end by 2 bases, with 23 bases between. As DNA, the CDR3 is TGTGCCAGTAGTACCCCTTACGAGGCAGGGGAGACCAACACTGAAGCTTTCTTT. Encoded protein: CASSTPYEAGETNTEAFF.

This chain uses TRBV19 with TRBJ2-7, with D possibly matching TRBD1 (6 bases). The V and J ends lost 1 base and 2 bases respectively, with 21 bases between them. This CDR3 is built from 18 residues. Germline CDR1 LNHDA, CDR2 SQIVND (reference sequence). The CDR3 protein is CASSIGDLRGSPPYEQYF. The CDR3 DNA sequence: TGTGCCAGTAGTATAGGCGACCTAAGGGGGAGCCCTCCCTACGAGCAGTACTTC. Combining the CDR3 with reference TRBV19 and TRBJ2-7 gives the whole variable domain DGGITQSPKYLFRKEGQNVTLSCEQNLNHDAMYWYRQDPGQGLRLIYYSQIVNDFQKGDIAEGYSVSREKKESFPLTVTSAQKNPTAFYLCASSIGDLRGSPPYEQYFGPGTRLTVT.

The chain combines TRBV9 with TRBJ1-2; TRBD1 might be the D (6 bases). V lost 3 bases, J lost 4 bases, and 16 bases lay in between. Germline-derived CDR1 and CDR2 are SGDLS and YYNGEE. The CDR3 consists of 15 residues. The CDR3 DNA is TGTGCCAGCAGCGGGACAGAAGAGTTTTTCTATGGCTACACCTTC. Amino acids: CASSGTEEFFYGYTF.

This chain uses TRBV5-1 with TRBJ2-1; weak D call: TRBD2 (6 bases). V lost 2 bases and J lost 8, with 20 bases in between. Germline V gene lookup returns CDR1 SGHRS and CDR2 YFSETQ. The CDR3 sequence is 16 residues long. CDR3 bases: TGCGCCAGCAGCTTATATCGAACTAGCAGCCCCGATGAGCAGTTCTTC. Translating gives CASSLYRTSSPDEQFF.

This clone was seen only once. This chain joins TRBV10-3 and TRBJ2-7, with D perhaps matching TRBD2 (6 bases). Deletions cut 6 bases from V and 7 bases from J, with 16 bases between. The CDR3 contains 13 residues. Germline V lookup: CDR1 ENHRY, CDR2 SYGVKD. The CDR3 DNA reads TGTGCCATCAGGCGGGACCTCGTTGAGGAGCAGTACTTC. Protein sequence: CAIRRDLVEEQYF.

The rearrangement uses TRBV7-8 and TRBJ2-5; TRBD2 aligns across 12 bases. The CDR3 runs 17 residues. Germline CDR1 and CDR2: SGHVS and FQNEAQ. With V trimmed by 0 bases and J by 5 bases, 7 bases remained unmatched. The CDR3: CASSLAPSSGGAETQYF. Here the CDR3 DNA reads TGTGCCAGCAGCTTAGCCCCGTCTAGCGGGGGGGCGGAGACCCAGTACTTC.

The count of this clone is one. The chain employs TRBV4-1 and TRBJ1-6, with TRBD1 identical over 7 bases. After removal of 4 bases from V and 7 bases from J, the junction contained 7 bases not matched to a gene. The germline gives CDR1 MGHRA, CDR2 YSYEKL. The CDR3 sequence is 15 residues long. The CDR3: CASSPSTGNNSPLHF. In DNA form, the CDR3 reads TGCGCCAGCAGCCCATCGACAGGGAACAATTCACCCCTCCACTTT.

This clone occurred once. The chain combines TRBV28 with TRBJ1-5, with D perhaps matching TRBD1 (5 bases). Germline-derived CDR1 and CDR2 are MDHEN and SYDVKM. The V end was cut by 5 bases, the J end by 3 bases, with 17 bases between. The CDR3 runs to 16 residues. CDR3 residues: CASSLRKGSYNQPQHF. CDR3 bases: TGTGCCAGCAGTCTCCGGAAGGGGTCATACAATCAGCCCCAGCATTTT. The full variable domain, rest sourced from reference TRBV28 and TRBJ1-5, is DVKVTQSSRYLVKRTGEKVFLECVQDMDHENMFWYRQDPGLGLRLIYFSYDVKMKEKGDIPEGYSVSREKKERFSLILESASTNQTSMYLCASSLRKGSYNQPQHFGDGTRLSIL.